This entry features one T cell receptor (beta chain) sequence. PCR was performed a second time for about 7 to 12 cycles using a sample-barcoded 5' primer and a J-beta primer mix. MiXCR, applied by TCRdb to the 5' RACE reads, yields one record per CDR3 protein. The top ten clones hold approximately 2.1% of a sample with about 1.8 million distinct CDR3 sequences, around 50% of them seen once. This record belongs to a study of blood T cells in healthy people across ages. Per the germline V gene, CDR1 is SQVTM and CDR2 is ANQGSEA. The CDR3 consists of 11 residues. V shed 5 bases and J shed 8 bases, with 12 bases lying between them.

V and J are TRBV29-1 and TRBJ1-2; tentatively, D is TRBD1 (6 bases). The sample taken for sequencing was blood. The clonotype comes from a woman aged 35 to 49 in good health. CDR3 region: CSVRGLEGYTF. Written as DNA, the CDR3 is TGCAGCGTTCGGGGGCTAGAGGGCTACACCTTC.